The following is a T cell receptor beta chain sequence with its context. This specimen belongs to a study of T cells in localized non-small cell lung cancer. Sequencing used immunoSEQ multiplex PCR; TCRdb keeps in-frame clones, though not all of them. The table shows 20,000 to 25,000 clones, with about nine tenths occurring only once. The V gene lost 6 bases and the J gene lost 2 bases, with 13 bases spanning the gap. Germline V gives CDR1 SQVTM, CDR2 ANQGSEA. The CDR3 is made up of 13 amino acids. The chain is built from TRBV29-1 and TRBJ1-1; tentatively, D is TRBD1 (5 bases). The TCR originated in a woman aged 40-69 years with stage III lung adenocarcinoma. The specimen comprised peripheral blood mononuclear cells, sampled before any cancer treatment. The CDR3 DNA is TGCAGCGTCAGGGTGGCCCGCAACACTGAAGCTTTCTTT. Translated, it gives CSVRVARNTEAFF.